This T cell receptor beta chain appears in the sequencing data of a study of response to subunit inactivated influenza vaccine. TCRdb re-analysed the RT-PCR reads in MiXCR, keeping a single row per CDR3 protein. The sample has about 570,000 distinct CDR3 sequences, around 11% seen once. The same specimen was also included in a second study, on T cells expressing NK-cell markers. From that report: UMI-tagged 5'RACE template switching yielded the TCR beta cDNA. Cells sorted as CD3+CD56+NKG2C+, CD3+CD56+NKG2C- and CD3+CD56-NKG2C+ T cells supplied the TCR beta repertoires. Sorting was restricted to alpha-beta TCR T cells by an anti-gamma-delta TCR antibody in several experiments. Dominant NKG2C+ clonotypes in 6 or 7 donors made up roughly 1.0-8% of CD8+ T cells.

This sequence was found in a man in his forties or fifties who received an inactivated influenza vaccine. The input for sequencing was PBMCs from blood, taken on the day of vaccination.

The CDR3 protein is CASSLGRAETGELFF. The CDR3 DNA sequence: TGCGCCAGCAGCTTGGGCAGGGCGGAAACCGGGGAGCTGTTTTTT. V is TRBV5-1 and J is TRBJ2-2, with D possibly TRBD1 on 5 matching bases. This CDR3 has 15 amino acids. Germline CDR1 is SGHRS and CDR2 is YFSETQ. Trimming took 0 bases from V and 5 from J, leaving 11 bases between them.